This TCR beta chain came from a study of beta chain features in type 1 diabetes. Isolated RNA was reverse transcribed in full, so expressed TCRB transcripts were sequenced. The protocol was immunoSEQ multiplex PCR, while the TCRdb copy is restricted to in-frame clones and leaves out a portion. The sample consists of fewer than 900,000 clones, roughly a sixth of them appearing once. CDR3 length: 14 amino acids. V gave up 4 bases and J gave up 7 bases; unmatched junction bases: 10. CDR1 SGHRS and CDR2 YFSETQ come from the germline V gene. Sequencing input: naive CD4+ T cells from blood. V usage is TRBV5-1 and J usage is TRBJ2-5; 7 bases agree with TRBD1. This TCR derives from a woman aged 18 to 35 in good health. The CDR3 sequence: CASSPRQGAGTQYF. DNA for the CDR3: TGCGCCAGCAGCCCACGACAGGGTGCCGGGACCCAGTACTTC.